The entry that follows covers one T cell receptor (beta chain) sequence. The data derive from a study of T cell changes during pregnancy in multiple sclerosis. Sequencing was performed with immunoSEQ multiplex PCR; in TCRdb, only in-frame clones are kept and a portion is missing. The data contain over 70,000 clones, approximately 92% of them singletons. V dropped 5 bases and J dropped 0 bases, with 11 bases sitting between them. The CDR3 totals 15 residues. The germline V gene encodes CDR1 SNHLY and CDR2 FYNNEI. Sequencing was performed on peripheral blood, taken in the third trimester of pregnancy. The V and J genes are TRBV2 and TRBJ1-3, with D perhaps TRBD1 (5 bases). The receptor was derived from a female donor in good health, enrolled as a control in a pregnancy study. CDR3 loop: CASSLDSYSGNTIYF. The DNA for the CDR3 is TGTGCCAGCAGTCTTGACAGCTACTCTGGAAACACCATATATTTT. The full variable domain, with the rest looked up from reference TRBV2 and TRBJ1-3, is EPEVTQTPSHQVTQMGQEVILRCVPISNHLYFYWYRQILGQKVEFLVSFYNNEISEKSEIFDDQFSVERPDGSNFTLKIRSTKLEDSAMYFCASSLDSYSGNTIYFGEGSWLTVV.